A single sample is the source of the 26 T cell receptor beta chains below, sequenced in a study of T cells in Graves' hyperthyroidism and ophthalmopathy (dated by TCRdb to about 2019). The library came from multiplex PCR. For sequencing, an Illumina HiSeq 2000 was employed. The TCR beta CDR3 regions were amplified from the RNA transcripts. A first-round RT-PCR of the TCR CDR3 used the HTBI primer set with the Qiagen OneStep RT-PCR kit. TCRdb took the public reads, trimmed them with fastp at Q25, ran MiXCR for clone calling and kept in-frame beta chains. Each CDR3 protein gets just one entry, which takes the most common genes and DNA from the rows behind it. This sample gives about 400,000 distinct CDR3 sequences in total; under 15% of them show up just once. Of the sample, about 13% falls within the top ten clones. Sequencing used blood. These receptors were collected from a man between 18 and 29 years old with Graves' ophthalmopathy.

At least ten counts were recorded for this clonotype. The chain uses TRBV18 and TRBJ1-1; a possible D gene is TRBD1 (6 bases). Trimming cost V 3 bases and J 7 bases, with 18 bases left between them. This CDR3 contains 15 residues. Germline CDR1 is KGHSH and CDR2 is LQKENI. This chain's CDR3 is CASSPHYREWGEAFF. CDR3 DNA: TGTGCCAGCTCACCGCATTACAGGGAATGGGGTGAAGCTTTCTTT.

This chain connects TRBV10-2 to TRBJ1-1; D not certain. V was pared by 4 bases and J by 3 bases, with 12 bases between. The CDR3 totals 14 residues. From germline, CDR1 is WSHSY and CDR2 SAAADI. CDR3 in amino acids: CASSGGLSDTEAFF. CDR3 nucleotide sequence: TGCGCCAGCAGTGGGGGTCTGTCAGACACTGAAGCTTTCTTT.

Turning to this clonotype: A single base separates this from a much larger clone, so it may be a read error. The chain combines TRBV7-9 with TRBJ1-1; D is perhaps TRBD1 (6 bases). The CDR3 contains 15 residues. V lost 5 bases to trimming and J lost 4 bases, with 17 bases between them. CDR1 is SEHNR and CDR2 is FQNEAQ in the germline V gene (reference sequence). The CDR3 loop is CASSPFRGMSTEAFF. CDR3 in DNA: TGTGCCAGCAGCCCTTTCAGGGGCATGAGCACTGAAGCTTTCTTT.

The rearrangement uses TRBV20-1 and TRBJ1-2; D is uncertain. Per the germline V gene, CDR1 is DFQATT and CDR2 is SNEGSKA (reference sequence). V lost 2 bases to trimming and J lost 6 bases, with 16 bases between them. The CDR3 contains 14 residues. CDR3 coding DNA: TGCAGTGCTAGACTCGGGCAGGCTCGTGATGGCTACACCTTC. Residues: CSARLGQARDGYTF.

This clonotype was recorded many times. The rearrangement uses TRBV11-2 and TRBJ2-7; no reliable D call. The germline V and J ends were trimmed by 4 bases and 5 bases, with 6 bases remaining between them. Per the germline V gene, CDR1 is SGHAT and CDR2 is FQNNGV. This CDR3 has 11 residues. CDR3 in DNA: TGTGCCAGCAGCTCCCTGAACGAGCAGTACTTC. Encoded protein: CASSSLNEQYF.

The rearrangement joins TRBV6-5 to TRBJ2-7; 9 bases align to TRBD2. The CDR3 totals 15 residues. Germline values: CDR1 MNHEY, CDR2 SVGAGI. V was pared by 3 bases and J by 6 bases, with 9 bases of the junction left unmatched. CDR3 DNA sequence: TGTGCCAGCAGTTATTTCCCGGGACTAGCAGTCGAGCAGTACTTC. Amino acids: CASSYFPGLAVEQYF.

In its sample, this clonotype was seen a few times. This chain joins TRBV14 and TRBJ1-6, with 7 bases fitting TRBD1. Germline V gives CDR1 SGHDN, CDR2 FVKESK. The CDR3 is 17 residues long. Unmatched junction bases numbered 2, after V lost 0 bases and J lost 0 bases. In DNA form, the CDR3 reads TGTGCCAGCAGCCAAGAAGGGGACAGCTCCTATAATTCACCCCTCCACTTT. Its protein product is CASSQEGDSSYNSPLHF.

This clonotype was detected many times. The gene calls are TRBV11-1 and TRBJ1-1; no firm D call. Germline assignment: CDR1 SGHAT and CDR2 FQDESV (reference sequence). Trimming left V 5 bases short and J 1 base short, with 11 bases between. The CDR3 is 14 residues long. The CDR3 DNA follows: TGTGCCAGCAGCACGATGGCAGCGAACACTGAAGCTTTCTTT. Translating it yields CASSTMAANTEAFF.

The CDR3 DNA sequence: TGTGCCAGCAGTGAATTTGGGGCTGGTAATGGGGCCAACGTCCTGACTTTC. Amino acids: CASSEFGAGNGANVLTF. This chain links TRBV6-1 with TRBJ2-6, with a possible D match to TRBD1 (5 bases). This CDR3 region has 17 residues. V was clipped by 2 bases and J by 3 bases, with 14 bases between them. The germline gives CDR1 MNHNS, CDR2 SASEGT.

A single count supports this clonotype. This rearrangement joins TRBV12-3 or TRBV12-4 to TRBJ2-5; the D call may be TRBD1 or TRBD2 (6 bases each). This CDR3 is built from 13 residues. V lost 7 bases and J lost 5, with 14 bases in between. The CDR3 bases are TGTGCCAGCAAATTCTGGGGGGCGGAGACCCAGTACTTC. Residues: CASKFWGAETQYF.

The chain combines TRBV27 with TRBJ1-1; 9 bases are a match to TRBD1. This CDR3 is 17 amino acids long. Germline V gene data show CDR1 as MNHEY and CDR2 as SMNVEV (reference sequence). The junction had 10 bases not matched to a gene; V was cut back by 5 bases and J by 0 bases. In DNA, the CDR3 is TGTGCCAGCAGTCCCACGGACAGGGGCCCAATGAACACTGAAGCTTTCTTT. Amino acids: CASSPTDRGPMNTEAFF.

This clonotype appeared a few times. A much larger clone sits a single nucleotide away, making a read error possible. The V gene is TRBV10-3, the J gene TRBJ2-5; D gene uncertain. There are 14 residues in the CDR3. Germline V gene sequence: CDR1 ENHRY, CDR2 SYGVKD. CDR3 protein: CAISVGTDQEAQYF. As DNA, the CDR3 is TGTGCCATCAGTGTAGGAACCGATCAAGAGGCCCAGTACTTC.

This clonotype was counted many times. V is TRBV10-3 and J is TRBJ2-1; D remains ambiguous. Trimming stripped 7 bases from V and 7 bases from J, with 11 bases between. Germline loops: CDR1 ENHRY, CDR2 SYGVKD. The CDR3 length is 12 residues. CDR3 residues: CAIKGEINEQFF. In nucleotides, the CDR3 is TGTGCCATCAAAGGCGAGATTAATGAGCAGTTCTTC.

The table lists this clonotype with a few counts. The rearrangement links TRBV30 to TRBJ2-5, with 9 bases aligning to TRBD2. Germline V gene data show CDR1 as GTSNPN and CDR2 as SVGIG (reference sequence). V was clipped by 6 bases and J by 3 bases; unmatched bases: 2. This CDR3 is 12 amino acids long. In DNA, the CDR3 is TGTGCCTGCAGACTAGCGGAAGAGACCCAGTACTTC. Translating it yields CACRLAEETQYF.

This sequence joins TRBV18 and TRBJ1-5; TRBD1 matches 10 bases. This CDR3 has 16 amino acids. CDR1 is KGHSH, CDR2 LQKENI, per germline. V lost 3 bases to trimming and J lost 2 bases; unmatched junction nucleotides: 4. As DNA, the CDR3 is TGTGCCAGCTCACCGGGACAGGGGACTGGCAATCAGCCCCAGCATTTT. It yields the protein CASSPGQGTGNQPQHF.

This chain connects TRBV19 to TRBJ1-5; D not resolved. The CDR3 length is 14 residues. Trimming stripped 5 bases from V and 9 bases from J, with 17 bases between. Germline V lookup: CDR1 LNHDA, CDR2 SQIVND (reference sequence). CDR3 in amino acids: CASSWPVAPGPQHF. The DNA of the CDR3 is TGTGCCAGTAGTTGGCCGGTGGCCCCTGGGCCCCAGCATTTT.

The J gene is TRBJ1-4, the V gene TRBV19; D may be TRBD1 (6 bases). CDR1 LNHDA and CDR2 SQIVND come from the germline V gene (reference sequence). Trimming removed 3 bases from V and 4 bases from J, with 12 bases in between. The CDR3 is made up of 15 amino acids. CDR3 protein: CASSIDRRYNEKLFF. The CDR3 DNA sequence: TGTGCCAGTAGTATTGACAGGCGATATAATGAAAAACTGTTTTTT. Full variable domain (rest looked up from reference TRBV19 and TRBJ1-4): DGGITQSPKYLFRKEGQNVTLSCEQNLNHDAMYWYRQDPGQGLRLIYYSQIVNDFQKGDIAEGYSVSREKKESFPLTVTSAQKNPTAFYLCASSIDRRYNEKLFFGSGTQLSVL.

Ten or more counts support this clonotype. This rearrangement joins TRBV12-3 or TRBV12-4 to TRBJ1-1, with 7 nucleotides matching TRBD1. The CDR3 contains 16 residues. With 6 bases clipped from V and 3 bases from J, the junction kept 13 bases outside the gene matches. Written as DNA, the CDR3 is TGTGCCAGCAGCCTAGGGCAGGGGGGATATGACACTGAAGCTTTCTTT. Translating it yields CASSLGQGGYDTEAFF.

This clonotype appeared many times. The V and J genes are TRBV4-2 and TRBJ2-7, with 7 bases fitting TRBD1. This CDR3 has 15 residues. In germline, CDR1 is LGHNA, CDR2 YNFKEQ. V gave up 1 base and J gave up 3 bases; unmatched junction bases: 6. CDR3: CASSQGGGAFYEQYF. In DNA form, the CDR3 reads TGTGCCAGCAGCCAAGGAGGGGGCGCCTTCTACGAGCAGTACTTC.

This clonotype was counted ten times or more. The chain carries TRBV20-1 and TRBJ2-1; TRBD2 agrees at 15 bases. The CDR3 is 15 residues long. The germline V gene has CDR1 DFQATT and CDR2 SNEGSKA (reference sequence). V shed 4 bases, J shed 5 bases, and the junction held 3 bases outside the gene matches. The CDR3, as DNA: TGCAGTGCTACCGGGACTAGCGGGGGGAACAATGAGCAGTTCTTC. This translates into CSATGTSGGNNEQFF.

This clonotype was picked up a small number of times. The chain links TRBV4-1 to TRBJ1-1; D possibly corresponds to TRBD1 (5 bases). Germline V gene sequence: CDR1 MGHRA, CDR2 YSYEKL. This CDR3 has 16 residues. The ends were cut back, 0 bases at V and 6 bases at J, with 17 bases in the middle. The CDR3, as DNA: TGCGCCAGCAGCCAAGATGGCAGGGCCGCGGGGGCTGAAGCTTTCTTT. This gives the protein CASSQDGRAAGAEAFF.

Many counts were recorded for this clonotype. The V gene is TRBV6-2 or TRBV6-3, the J gene TRBJ2-1, with D maybe TRBD1 (6 bases). The V gene's germline CDR1 is MNHEY and CDR2 SVGEGT. CDR3 size: 12 residues. Between the trimmed V and J ends, which lost 2 bases and 7 bases, there was a span of 6 bases. In DNA, the CDR3 is TGTGCCAGCAGTTACAGGGGGAATGAGCAGTTCTTC. Amino acids: CASSYRGNEQFF.

The chain combines TRBV12-3 or TRBV12-4 with TRBJ1-1; the D is unclear. The CDR3 has 15 residues. Trimming stripped 8 bases from V and 4 bases from J, with 20 bases between. The CDR3 is CASSPPSLSGTEAFF. DNA for the CDR3: TGTGCCAGCTCACCACCATCCCTAAGTGGCACTGAAGCTTTCTTT.

This clonotype showed up many times. This chain uses TRBV10-3 with TRBJ2-7, with a weak D call TRBD2 (5 bases). The CDR3 is made up of 15 amino acids. Germline V lookup: CDR1 ENHRY, CDR2 SYGVKD. V was shortened by 6 bases and J by 2 bases, with 17 bases between the two germline ends. This CDR3 reads CAISREGQTPYEQYF. Here the CDR3 DNA reads TGTGCCATCAGCCGCGAGGGCCAAACACCCTACGAGCAGTACTTC.

This clonotype was seen at least ten times. J is TRBJ2-7 and V is TRBV6-1, with 9 bases lining up with TRBD1. The V segment lost 4 bases and the J segment 0 bases; nucleotides outside the gene matches: 4. This CDR3 comprises 15 residues. Germline-derived CDR1 and CDR2 are MNHNS and SASEGT. The CDR3 loop reads CASSGKQGASYEQYF. The CDR3, as DNA: TGTGCCAGCAGTGGAAAACAGGGGGCCTCCTACGAGCAGTACTTC.

This clonotype showed up many times. The chain has TRBV2 and TRBJ1-2; D is possibly TRBD1 (5 bases). Germline CDR1 reads SNHLY; CDR2 reads FYNNEI. This CDR3 contains 14 residues. Trimming removed 6 bases at V and 4 bases at J, with 15 bases between. The CDR3 DNA reads as TGTGCCAGCAGGACCGGGATTGGGGGCTATGGCTACACCTTC. Amino acids: CASRTGIGGYGYTF.